This T cell receptor beta chain was obtained from a study of post-analysis software for immune sequencing data. Researchers reported that TCR beta cDNA libraries carried unique molecular identifiers. TCRdb fed the PCR reads into MiXCR, producing one record per CDR3 protein. The sample yields 380,000 or so distinct CDR3 sequences, less than 35% seen once. This clonotype has ten or more counts. Antigen specificity is unknown. V gave up 2 bases and J gave up 5 bases; unmatched junction bases: 11. CDR1 is ENHRY, CDR2 SYGVKD, per germline. The CDR3 length is 16 residues. Study outcomes and limitations: Patients used about 5 TRBV segments, including TRBV5-6, TRBV5-1 and TRBV20-1, more often than controls. Under F measure analysis, samples from one preparation batch co-clustered strongly.

Sequencing was carried out using blood. This TCR was sampled from a girl aged 5 to 17 with multiple sclerosis. The chain recombines TRBV10-3 with TRBJ2-5; 7 bases map to TRBD1. The CDR3 protein is CAISETTTGYKETQYF. The CDR3 nucleotides read TGTGCCATCAGTGAGACCACGACAGGGTATAAGGAGACCCAGTACTTC.